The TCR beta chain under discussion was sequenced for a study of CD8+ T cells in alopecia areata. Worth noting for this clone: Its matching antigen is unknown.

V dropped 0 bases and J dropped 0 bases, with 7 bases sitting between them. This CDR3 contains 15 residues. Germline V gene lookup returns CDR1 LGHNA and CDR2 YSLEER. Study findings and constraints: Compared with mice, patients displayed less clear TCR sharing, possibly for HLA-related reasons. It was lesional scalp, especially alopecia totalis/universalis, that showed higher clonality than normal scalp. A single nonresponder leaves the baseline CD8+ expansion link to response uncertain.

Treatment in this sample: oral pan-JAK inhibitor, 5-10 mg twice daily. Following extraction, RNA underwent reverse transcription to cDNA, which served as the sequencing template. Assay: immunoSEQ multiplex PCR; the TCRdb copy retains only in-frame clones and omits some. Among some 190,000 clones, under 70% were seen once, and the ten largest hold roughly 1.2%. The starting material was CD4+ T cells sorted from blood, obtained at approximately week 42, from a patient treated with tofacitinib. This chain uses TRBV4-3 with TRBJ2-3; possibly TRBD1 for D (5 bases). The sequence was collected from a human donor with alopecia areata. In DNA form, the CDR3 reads TGCGCCAGCAGCCAAGAAGGGGCAAGCACAGATACGCAGTATTTT. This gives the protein CASSQEGASTDTQYF.